This record looks at one TCR beta chain sequence and its context. Antigen: not known. Each CDR3 protein is one row after TCRdb ran MiXCR on the 5' RACE reads. Of roughly 710,000 distinct CDR3 sequences in the sample, approximately 6% were seen once. This entry belongs to a study of identical twins. Points from the study as a whole: Memory repertoires lacked the insertion deficit that abundant cord blood beta clonotypes showed.

Germline loops: CDR1 SGHRS, CDR2 YFSETQ. V lost 0 bases, J lost 2 bases, and 11 bases lay in between. The CDR3 is 15 amino acids. The TCR originated in a man between 18 and 35 years old in good health. Sequenced: naive T cells sorted from blood. The chain links TRBV5-1 to TRBJ1-2; D gene ambiguous. CDR3 loop: CASSLGFQWNYGYTF. In DNA form, the CDR3 reads TGCGCCAGCAGCTTGGGGTTCCAGTGGAACTATGGCTACACCTTC.